This entry describes one T cell receptor (beta chain). The sample is drawn from a study of human T cells and chemical hapten exposure. CDR1 and CDR2 from the germline V gene are KGHSH and LQKENI. This CDR3 is 14 amino acids long. Trimming took off 1 base at V and 4 bases at J, with 10 bases between the two ends. TCRdb recomputed calls from the RACE reads with MiXCR, one row per CDR3 protein. The sample lists some 57,000 distinct CDR3 sequences; 9.5% to 10% were seen once. As for time point: patch test 2, 6 weeks after DPC sensitization. Indicated treatment: therapeutic diphenylcyclopropenone sensitization with weekly scalp DPC.

V gene TRBV18 combines with J gene TRBJ1-1; no definite D call. This receptor was taken from a woman aged 45-65 years with alopecia areata. Some clones in this sample may be carry-over from other donors' samples. The sequences come from whole blood, collected in connection with sensitization to the hapten diphenylcyclopropenone (DPC). The CDR3 here is CASSPQATGTEAFF. Here the CDR3 DNA reads TGTGCCAGCTCACCACAGGCTACGGGCACTGAAGCTTTCTTT.